A single sample is the source of the 28 T cell receptor beta chains below, sequenced in a study of T cell changes during pregnancy in multiple sclerosis. Measured with immunoSEQ multiplex PCR; TCRdb has only the in-frame clones, and not every one. Seen here are 73,000 or so clones, less than 95% observed once, and the top ten hold roughly 0.8%. The specimen comprised peripheral blood, sampled in the second trimester of pregnancy. The receptors come from a female donor with multiple sclerosis, enrolled in a pregnancy study.

The genes are TRBV2 and TRBJ2-3, with a weak D call TRBD2 (6 bases). Per germline, CDR1 SNHLY and CDR2 FYNNEI. The CDR3 runs to 14 residues. Trimming pared 11 bases from V and 5 bases from J, leaving 20 bases between. The CDR3 DNA follows: TGTGCCCTTAAGAAAAGGGCGGGGAAAGATACGCAGTATTTT. Its protein is CALKKRAGKDTQYF.

This chain uses TRBV30 with TRBJ1-2, with TRBD1 matching 9 bases. The CDR3 is made up of 14 amino acids. V shed 7 bases, J shed 4 bases, and the junction held 10 bases outside the gene matches. Per the germline V gene, CDR1 is GTSNPN and CDR2 is SVGIG (reference sequence). The CDR3 bases are TGTGCCTTCATCTATACAGGGGGCAGCTATGGCTACACCTTC. Its protein product is CAFIYTGGSYGYTF.

CDR3 bases: TGTGCCAGCAGCTTAACGTCCGGACTAGCGGGCACAGATACGCAGTATTTT. Translating it yields CASSLTSGLAGTDTQYF. The rearrangement uses TRBV7-3 and TRBJ2-3, with 10 bases aligning to TRBD2. The V gene's germline CDR1 is SGHTA and CDR2 FQGTGA. The CDR3 runs to 17 residues. The V gene end was trimmed by 0 bases and the J gene end by 1 base; junction bases not matched to a gene: 4.

The J gene is TRBJ2-7, the V gene TRBV15; D is possibly TRBD2 (6 bases). V lost 0 bases and J 3 bases, leaving 12 bases between the germline ends. This CDR3 has 15 amino acids. Germline-derived CDR1 and CDR2 are LNHNV and YYDKDF (reference sequence). This CDR3 is CATSRDHGEVYEQYF. The DNA of the CDR3 is TGTGCCACCAGCAGAGATCATGGGGAGGTCTACGAGCAGTACTTC.

The rearrangement uses TRBV15 and TRBJ2-3; D may be TRBD1 (5 bases). From germline, CDR1 is LNHNV and CDR2 YYDKDF (reference sequence). CDR3 length: 18 amino acids. V gave up 3 bases and J gave up 0 bases, with 19 bases separating them. CDR3 DNA: TGTGCCACCAGCAGCGGACATCATTTCAAGGCGAGCACAGATACGCAGTATTTT. The encoded protein is CATSSGHHFKASTDTQYF.

The chain recombines TRBV5-1 with TRBJ2-1; unclear D gene. In germline, CDR1 is SGHRS, CDR2 YFSETQ. V lost 0 bases, J lost 2 bases, and 9 bases lay in between. The CDR3 sequence is 15 residues long. CDR3 bases: TGCGCCAGCAGCTTGGAGATGCAGACCTACAATGAGCAGTTCTTC. Encoded protein: CASSLEMQTYNEQFF.

This clone was seen only once. This chain links TRBV4-1 with TRBJ2-1; TRBD2 matches at 12 bases. The length of the CDR3 is 16 residues. Unmatched junction bases numbered 4, after V lost 0 bases and J lost 7 bases. Germline CDR1 and CDR2: MGHRA and YSYEKL. The CDR3 coding sequence is TGCGCCAGCAGCCAAGATACTAGCGGGGGGTATAATGAGCAGTTCTTC. As protein: CASSQDTSGGYNEQFF.

In this sample, this clone turned up a few times. The chain joins TRBV27 to TRBJ1-2, with D possibly TRBD1 on 6 matching bases. Germline CDR1 MNHEY, CDR2 SMNVEV (reference sequence). V was cut by 8 bases and J by 2 bases, with 15 bases left in between. The CDR3 runs to 14 residues. The CDR3: CASRMRGANYGYTF. The CDR3 DNA reads as TGTGCCAGCCGAATGCGGGGGGCGAACTATGGCTACACCTTC.

The chain employs TRBV12-5 and TRBJ1-5, with D possibly being TRBD1 (5 bases). Germline lookup yields CDR1 LGHNT and CDR2 FRNRAP. With 8 bases removed from V and 4 bases from J, the gap between germline ends came to 15 bases. The CDR3 contains 14 residues. Here the CDR3 DNA reads TGTGCTAGTAGTCCCCCAGCAGGGAATCAGCCCCAGCATTTT. This sequence encodes CASSPPAGNQPQHF.

This chain connects TRBV29-1 to TRBJ2-6; tentatively, D is TRBD2 (5 bases). Germline CDR1 and CDR2: SQVTM and ANQGSEA. V was cut by 4 bases and J by 2 bases, with 12 bases left in between. The length of the CDR3 is 15 residues. The CDR3 bases are TGCAGCGTTGCCGGGGATTCGACTGGGGCCAACGTCCTGACTTTC. Its protein is CSVAGDSTGANVLTF.

J is TRBJ1-1 and V is TRBV7-2; TRBD1 agrees at 7 bases. V dropped 5 bases and J dropped 0; count of bases not matched to a gene: 9. The germline CDR1 and CDR2 sequences are SGHTA and FQGNSA. The CDR3 sequence is 16 residues long. The CDR3 region is CASSAQGVRMNTEAFF. CDR3 nucleotides: TGTGCCAGCAGCGCCCAGGGGGTTCGGATGAACACTGAAGCTTTCTTT.

The V call is TRBV5-4, the J call TRBJ2-3; 8 nucleotides align to TRBD2. The germline CDR1 and CDR2 sequences are SGHNT and YYREEE (reference sequence). The CDR3 covers 19 residues. The junction had 20 bases not matched to a gene; V was cut back by 4 bases and J by 4 bases. The CDR3 DNA sequence: TGTGCCAGCAGCCTAGCCATGGGTCGCCAAGCGGGGGAGGCAGATACGCAGTATTTT. Residues: CASSLAMGRQAGEADTQYF. Full variable domain (rest looked up from reference TRBV5-4 and TRBJ2-3): ETGVTQSPTHLIKTRGQQVTLRCSSQSGHNTVSWYQQALGQGPQFIFQYYREEENGRGNFPPRFSGLQFPNYSSELNVNALELDDSALYLCASSLAMGRQAGEADTQYFGPGTRLTVL.

For the CDR3, the DNA is TGTGCCAGCAGCTTATTGGGCAGAGTTACCCAAGAGACCCAGTACTTC. It specifies CASSLLGRVTQETQYF. The chain joins TRBV7-3 to TRBJ2-5, with D unresolved. Germline-derived CDR1 and CDR2 are SGHTA and FQGTGA. V was trimmed by 2 bases and J by 1 base, leaving 14 bases between them. CDR3 length: 16 amino acids.

V gene TRBV9 combines with J gene TRBJ2-7; 11 nucleotides agree with TRBD2. V gave up 4 bases and J gave up 3 bases; unmatched junction bases: 9. The CDR3 is made up of 16 amino acids. Germline assignment: CDR1 SGDLS and CDR2 YYNGEE. The DNA for the CDR3 is TGTGCCAGCAGCCCCCGTGATAGCGGGGGGGTCTACGAGCAGTACTTC. This translates into CASSPRDSGGVYEQYF.

The CDR3 DNA sequence: TGTGCGGCCGGCCGACAGGAATCCTACGAGCAGTACTTC. As protein: CAAGRQESYEQYF. The chain carries TRBV10-3 and TRBJ2-7; TRBD1 is a possible D gene (6 bases). Germline values: CDR1 ENHRY, CDR2 SYGVKD. This CDR3 has 13 amino acids.

This chain connects TRBV11-2 to TRBJ2-5; possibly TRBD2 for D (7 bases). V dropped 4 bases and J dropped 8 bases, with 14 bases sitting between them. The CDR3 sequence is 13 residues long. Per the germline V gene, CDR1 is SGHAT and CDR2 is FQNNGV. The CDR3 DNA sequence: TGTGCCAGCAGCTCCGCGGGGGCTCAAACCCAGTACTTC. It specifies CASSSAGAQTQYF.

The genes are TRBV18 and TRBJ2-7; 10 nucleotides line up with TRBD1. The junction had 2 bases not matched to a gene; V was cut back by 2 bases and J by 4 bases. The CDR3 runs to 14 residues. Germline CDR1 and CDR2: KGHSH and LQKENI. For the CDR3, the DNA is TGTGCCAGCTCACCATCGGGACAGGGGTACGAGCAGTACTTC. Translated, it gives CASSPSGQGYEQYF.

This chain joins TRBV6-4 and TRBJ1-5; the match to TRBD1 covers 11 bases. This CDR3 spans 17 amino acids. The germline V gene has CDR1 MRHNA and CDR2 SNTAGT. J gave up 4 bases and V 2 bases, and 7 bases lay outside the gene matches. CDR3 coding DNA: TGTGCCAGCAGTGACCCGAGGACAGGGGGCGGAAATCAGCCCCAGCATTTT. Protein product: CASSDPRTGGGNQPQHF.

This sequence joins TRBV5-6 and TRBJ1-2; 8 bases map to TRBD1. Germline CDR1 and CDR2: SGHDT and YYEEEE. V was clipped by 7 bases and J by 7 bases; unmatched bases: 9. This CDR3 contains 13 residues. CDR3 residues: CASSKQGARGYTF. The CDR3 bases are TGTGCCAGCTCGAAGCAGGGGGCGCGTGGCTACACCTTC.

The CDR3 DNA sequence: TGCGCCAGCAGCCCCCGGGACAAGCATTATAGCAATCAGCCCCAGCATTTT. Its translation is CASSPRDKHYSNQPQHF. V gene TRBV4-1 combines with J gene TRBJ1-5, with D perhaps matching TRBD1 (6 bases). This CDR3 spans 17 amino acids. V was pared by 4 bases and J by 0 bases, with 16 bases between. CDR1 and CDR2 (germline): MGHRA, YSYEKL.

This chain joins TRBV9 and TRBJ1-1, with 10 bases fitting TRBD1. The germline V gene encodes CDR1 SGDLS and CDR2 YYNGEE. With V trimmed by 7 bases and J by 1 base, 7 bases remained unmatched. The CDR3 has 15 residues. The DNA of the CDR3 is TGTGCCAGCGGCAATCGACAGGGGGCGAACACTGAAGCTTTCTTT. This sequence encodes CASGNRQGANTEAFF.

This chain joins TRBV5-4 and TRBJ1-1; D not resolved. The CDR3 runs 14 residues. V was trimmed by 2 bases and J by 7 bases, leaving 15 bases between them. The germline CDR1 and CDR2 sequences are SGHNT and YYREEE (reference sequence). The CDR3 nucleotides read TGTGCCAGCAGCTTCCCGGAGGGTTTGAGTGAAGCTTTCTTT. Encoded protein: CASSFPEGLSEAFF.

This chain joins TRBV6-5 and TRBJ2-5; TRBD2 matches at 7 bases. Trimming at V came to 5 bases and at J to 0 bases, leaving 3 bases not matched to a gene. CDR1 and CDR2 (germline): MNHEY, SVGAGI. The CDR3 is 14 residues long. The CDR3 DNA follows: TGTGCCAGCAGTCTGGCGGGGGACCAAGAGACCCAGTACTTC. This codes for CASSLAGDQETQYF.

This sequence joins TRBV2 and TRBJ2-1; 8 bases are shared with TRBD1. Germline assignment: CDR1 SNHLY and CDR2 FYNNEI. This CDR3 contains 15 residues. V lost 4 bases, J lost 0 bases, and 2 bases stayed unmatched. The CDR3: CASSAGQGSYNEQFF. The CDR3 DNA sequence: TGTGCCAGCAGTGCCGGACAGGGCTCCTACAATGAGCAGTTCTTC.

The DNA of the CDR3 is TGTGCCAGCAGCTTAGGACCGACAGGGGGCCCCTACAATGAGCAGTTCTTC. Its protein product is CASSLGPTGGPYNEQFF. V is TRBV7-3 and J is TRBJ2-1, with 10 bases that match TRBD1. Per germline, CDR1 SGHTA and CDR2 FQGTGA. V gave up 2 bases and J gave up 2 bases; unmatched junction bases: 6. The CDR3 loop spans 17 amino acids.

The rearrangement links TRBV5-1 to TRBJ2-5; the D is unclear. Germline CDR1 SGHRS, CDR2 YFSETQ. Deletions cut 2 bases from V and 0 bases from J, with 5 bases between. This CDR3 is 13 amino acids long. The CDR3 reads CASSFSDQETQYF. CDR3 nucleotides: TGCGCCAGCAGCTTTTCTGACCAAGAGACCCAGTACTTC.

The chain carries TRBV7-9 and TRBJ2-5; 10 positions agree with TRBD2. Germline trimming cut 5 bases from V and 2 bases from J; bases unmatched to any gene: 8. The CDR3 has 16 residues. Germline V gene lookup returns CDR1 SEHNR and CDR2 FQNEAQ (reference sequence). The CDR3 coding sequence is TGTGCCAGCAGCCTAAAGCGGGGGGGGAATCAAGAGACCCAGTACTTC. It yields the protein CASSLKRGGNQETQYF.

V and J are TRBV27 and TRBJ2-7, with a weak D call TRBD2 (5 bases). Germline-derived CDR1 and CDR2 are MNHEY and SMNVEV (reference sequence). CDR3 length equals 15 residues. The V end was cut by 2 bases, the J end by 3 bases, with 14 bases between. The CDR3 nucleotides read TGTGCCAGCAGTTTACGGGGTTATAGGAGCTACGAGCAGTACTTC. This codes for CASSLRGYRSYEQYF.